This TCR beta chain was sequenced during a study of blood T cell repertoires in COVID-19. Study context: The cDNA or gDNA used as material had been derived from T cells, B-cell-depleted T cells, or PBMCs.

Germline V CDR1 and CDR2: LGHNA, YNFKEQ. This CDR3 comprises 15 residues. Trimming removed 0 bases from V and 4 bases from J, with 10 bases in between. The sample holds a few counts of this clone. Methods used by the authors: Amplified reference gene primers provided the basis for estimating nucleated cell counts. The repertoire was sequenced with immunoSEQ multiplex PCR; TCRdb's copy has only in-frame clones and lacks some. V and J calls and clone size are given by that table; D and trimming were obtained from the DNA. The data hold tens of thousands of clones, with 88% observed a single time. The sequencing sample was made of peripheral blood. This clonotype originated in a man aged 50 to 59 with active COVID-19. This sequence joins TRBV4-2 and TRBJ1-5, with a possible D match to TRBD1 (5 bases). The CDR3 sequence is CASSQDRAENQPQHF. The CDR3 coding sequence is TGTGCCAGCAGCCAAGACAGGGCCGAGAATCAGCCCCAGCATTTT.